One T cell receptor beta chain is described in this entry. Its antigen remains unidentified. The sample is drawn from a study of T-cell memory formation after mild COVID-19. Overall study findings and caveats: CD4/CD8 balance held among clones contracting day 15 to 85, and later expanders leaned CD4+.

With constant-segment primers, 5'RACE yielded cDNA libraries of TCR alpha and TCR beta that carried sample barcodes and UMIs. From the 5' RACE reads, TCRdb called clonotypes with MiXCR, one entry per CDR3 protein. In the table there are about 110,000 distinct CDR3 sequences, around an eighth of which are singletons. The CDR3 is 13 amino acids. V lost 3 bases and J 2 bases, leaving 7 bases between the germline ends. This sequence originates from an adult woman who had mild COVID-19 (a few samples of this study predate the infection). Cell type and time point are not known. The chain couples TRBV12-3 or TRBV12-4 to TRBJ2-5; D uncertain. The sequencing input was PBMCs or a T cell subset sorted from them (not recorded which). The CDR3 loop reads CASSFVQQETQYF. CDR3 nucleotides: TGTGCCAGCAGTTTCGTCCAGCAAGAGACCCAGTACTTC.